This T cell receptor (beta chain) derives from a study of shared T cell receptors in the human thymus. The data were produced by immunoSEQ multiplex PCR, yet TCRdb's version contains in-frame clones alone and is incomplete. The table lists about 660,000 clones, around 87% of them singletons. Germline lookup yields CDR1 LGHNA and CDR2 YSLEER. This CDR3 spans 18 amino acids. With 0 bases clipped from V and 5 bases from J, the junction kept 14 bases outside the gene matches. The same data also contributed to another study, on human thymus T cells. That work states: Donation came from healthy Finnish infants having corrective surgery for congenital heart defects. The study used thymus tissue resected during corrective heart surgery. Thymic and blood repertoires seemed to favor certain V and J genes. There were highly overlapping thymic repertoires among unrelated individuals, as related research reported.

The specimen was thymocytes. The rearrangement joins TRBV4-3 to TRBJ2-5; 8 positions agree with TRBD2. The source of this sequence is a boy under two years old with a congenital heart defect. CDR3 coding DNA: TGCGCCAGCAGCCAAGAGGTCCCCTACGGGGGGGCCGGGGAGACCCAGTACTTC. Translating gives CASSQEVPYGGAGETQYF.